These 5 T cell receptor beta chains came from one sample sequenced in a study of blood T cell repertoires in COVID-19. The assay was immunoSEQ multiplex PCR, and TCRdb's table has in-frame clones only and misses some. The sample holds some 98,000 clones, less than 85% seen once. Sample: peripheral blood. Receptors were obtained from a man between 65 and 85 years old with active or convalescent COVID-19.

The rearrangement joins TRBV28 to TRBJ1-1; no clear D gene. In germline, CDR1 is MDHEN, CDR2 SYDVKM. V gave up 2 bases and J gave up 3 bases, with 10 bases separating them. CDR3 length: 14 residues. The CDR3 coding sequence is TGTGCCAGCAGTTTACCTCTACTGTACACTGAAGCTTTCTTT. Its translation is CASSLPLLYTEAFF. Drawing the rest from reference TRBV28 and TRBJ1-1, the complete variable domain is DVKVTQSSRYLVKRTGEKVFLECVQDMDHENMFWYRQDPGLGLRLIYFSYDVKMKEKGDIPEGYSVSREKKERFSLILESASTNQTSMYLCASSLPLLYTEAFFGQGTRLTVV.

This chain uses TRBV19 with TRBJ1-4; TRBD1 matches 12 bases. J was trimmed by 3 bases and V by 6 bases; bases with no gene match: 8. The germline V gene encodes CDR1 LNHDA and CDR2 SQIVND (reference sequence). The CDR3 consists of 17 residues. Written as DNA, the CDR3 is TGTGCCAGTAGCCCTGGGACAGGGGGCGAGGCTAATGAAAAACTGTTTTTT. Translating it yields CASSPGTGGEANEKLFF. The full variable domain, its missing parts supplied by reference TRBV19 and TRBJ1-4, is DGGITQSPKYLFRKEGQNVTLSCEQNLNHDAMYWYRQDPGQGLRLIYYSQIVNDFQKGDIAEGYSVSREKKESFPLTVTSAQKNPTAFYLCASSPGTGGEANEKLFFGSGTQLSVL.

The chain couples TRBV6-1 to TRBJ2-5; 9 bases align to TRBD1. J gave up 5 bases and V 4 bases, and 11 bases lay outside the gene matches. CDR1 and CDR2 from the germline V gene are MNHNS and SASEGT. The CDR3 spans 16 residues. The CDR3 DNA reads TGTGCCAGCAGTGGATGGGACAGGGCTCTGGTGGAGACCCAGTACTTC. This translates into CASSGWDRALVETQYF.

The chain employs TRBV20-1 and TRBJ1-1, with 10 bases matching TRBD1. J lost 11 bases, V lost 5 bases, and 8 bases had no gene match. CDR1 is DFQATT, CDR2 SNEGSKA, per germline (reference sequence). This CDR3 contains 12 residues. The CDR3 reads CSARDRGRGAFF. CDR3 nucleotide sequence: TGCAGTGCTCGTGACAGGGGGCGAGGTGCTTTCTTT.

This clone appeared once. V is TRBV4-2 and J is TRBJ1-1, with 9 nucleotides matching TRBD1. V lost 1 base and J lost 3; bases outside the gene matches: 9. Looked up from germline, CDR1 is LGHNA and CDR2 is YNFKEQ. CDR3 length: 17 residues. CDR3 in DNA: TGTGCCAGCAGCCAAGTGTGGGGACAGGGAGGTGACACTGAAGCTTTCTTT. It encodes CASSQVWGQGGDTEAFF.